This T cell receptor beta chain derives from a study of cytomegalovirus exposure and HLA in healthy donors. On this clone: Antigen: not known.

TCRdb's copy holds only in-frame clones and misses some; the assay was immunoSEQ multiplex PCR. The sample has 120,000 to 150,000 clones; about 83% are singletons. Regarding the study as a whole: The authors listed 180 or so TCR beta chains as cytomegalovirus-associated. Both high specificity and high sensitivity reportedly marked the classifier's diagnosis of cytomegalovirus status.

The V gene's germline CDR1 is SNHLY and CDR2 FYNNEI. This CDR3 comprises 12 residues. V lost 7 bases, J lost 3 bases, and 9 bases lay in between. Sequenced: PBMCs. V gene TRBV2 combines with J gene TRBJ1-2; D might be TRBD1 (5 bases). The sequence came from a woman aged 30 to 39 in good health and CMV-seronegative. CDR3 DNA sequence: TGTGCCAGCACCGGGGGTGACTATGGCTACACCTTC. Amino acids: CASTGGDYGYTF.